This T cell receptor (beta chain) was identified in a study of CD8+CD57+ T cells in acquired aplastic anemia. This clonotype was seen a handful of times. TCR beta VDJ and CDR3 profiling used genomic DNA as template. TCRdb fed the reads into MiXCR, producing one record per CDR3 protein. This repertoire shows about 180,000 distinct CDR3 sequences, nearly 65% found once; its top ten account for about 39%. Patients who underwent sequencing had shown CD8+CD57+ cell expansion by flow cytometry. CDR3 length equals 12 residues. Trimming shortened V by 0 bases and J by 7 bases, and 8 bases separated the two germline ends. Germline loops: CDR1 SGHRS, CDR2 YFSETQ.

The sequence was collected from a human donor with aplastic anemia. V and J are TRBV5-1 and TRBJ2-7, with D perhaps given as TRBD1 or TRBD2 (5 bases each). What was sequenced was sorted CD4+, CD8+, or CD8+CD57+ T cells (not recorded which) from PBMCs. The CDR3 region is CASSLAGSEQYF. The CDR3 nucleotides read TGCGCCAGCAGCTTGGCAGGGAGTGAGCAGTACTTC.